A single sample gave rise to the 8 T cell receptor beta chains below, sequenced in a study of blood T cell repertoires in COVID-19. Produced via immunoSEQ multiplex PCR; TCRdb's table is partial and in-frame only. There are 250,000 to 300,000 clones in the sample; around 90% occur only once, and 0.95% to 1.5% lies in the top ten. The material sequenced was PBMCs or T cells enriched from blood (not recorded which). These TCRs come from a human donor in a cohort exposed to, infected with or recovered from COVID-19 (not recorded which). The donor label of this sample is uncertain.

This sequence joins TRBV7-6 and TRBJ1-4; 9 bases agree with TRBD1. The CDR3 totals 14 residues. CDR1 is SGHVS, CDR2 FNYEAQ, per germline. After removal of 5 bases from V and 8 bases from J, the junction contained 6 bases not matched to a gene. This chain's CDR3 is CASSLTGGVEKLFF. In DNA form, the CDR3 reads TGTGCCAGCAGCCTAACAGGGGGCGTCGAAAAACTGTTTTTT.

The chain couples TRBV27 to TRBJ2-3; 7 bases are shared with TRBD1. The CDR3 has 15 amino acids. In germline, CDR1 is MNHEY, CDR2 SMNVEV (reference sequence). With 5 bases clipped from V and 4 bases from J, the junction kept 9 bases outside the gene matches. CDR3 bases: TGTGCCAGCAGTCGCTGGGACAGCTCCCCAGATACGCAGTATTTT. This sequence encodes CASSRWDSSPDTQYF.

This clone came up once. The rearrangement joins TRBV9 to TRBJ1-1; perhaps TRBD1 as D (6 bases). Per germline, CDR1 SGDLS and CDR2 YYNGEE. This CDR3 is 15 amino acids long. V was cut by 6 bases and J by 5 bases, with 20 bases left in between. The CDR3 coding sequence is TGTGCCAGCAACCCTACAGGGTATCCTGAGACTGAAGCTTTCTTT. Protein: CASNPTGYPETEAFF.

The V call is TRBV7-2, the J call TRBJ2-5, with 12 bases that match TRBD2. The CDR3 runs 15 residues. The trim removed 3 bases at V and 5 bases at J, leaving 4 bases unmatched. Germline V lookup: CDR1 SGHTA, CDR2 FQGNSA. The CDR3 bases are TGTGCCAGCAGCTTTACTAGCGGGGGGCGGGAGACCCAGTACTTC. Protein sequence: CASSFTSGGRETQYF.

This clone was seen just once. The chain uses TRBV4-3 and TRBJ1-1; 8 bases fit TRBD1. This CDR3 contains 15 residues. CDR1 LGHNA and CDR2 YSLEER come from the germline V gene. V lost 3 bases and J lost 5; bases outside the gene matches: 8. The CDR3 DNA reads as TGCGCCAGCAGCCATAATACAGGGGGGCAAACTGAAGCTTTCTTT. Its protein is CASSHNTGGQTEAFF.

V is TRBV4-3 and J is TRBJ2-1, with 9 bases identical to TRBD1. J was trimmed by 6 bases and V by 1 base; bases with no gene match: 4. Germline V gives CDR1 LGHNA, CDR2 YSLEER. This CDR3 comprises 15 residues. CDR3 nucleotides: TGCGCCAGCAGCCAAGCCCCGACAGGGGGCAATGAGCAGTTCTTC. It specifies CASSQAPTGGNEQFF.

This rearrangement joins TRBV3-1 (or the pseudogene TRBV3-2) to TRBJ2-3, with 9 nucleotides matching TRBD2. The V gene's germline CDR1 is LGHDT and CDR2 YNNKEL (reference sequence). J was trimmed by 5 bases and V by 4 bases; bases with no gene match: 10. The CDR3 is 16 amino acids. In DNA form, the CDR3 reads TGTGCCAGCAGCCTAAGAGGGACTAGCCTACTAGATACGCAGTATTTT. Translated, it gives CASSLRGTSLLDTQYF.

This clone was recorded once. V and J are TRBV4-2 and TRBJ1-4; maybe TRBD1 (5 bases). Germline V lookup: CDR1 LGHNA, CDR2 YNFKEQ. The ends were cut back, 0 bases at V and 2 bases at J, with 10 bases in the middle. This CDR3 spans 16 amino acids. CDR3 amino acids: CASSQDGQGTNEKLFF. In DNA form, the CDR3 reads TGTGCCAGCAGCCAAGATGGGCAGGGCACTAATGAAAAACTGTTTTTT.